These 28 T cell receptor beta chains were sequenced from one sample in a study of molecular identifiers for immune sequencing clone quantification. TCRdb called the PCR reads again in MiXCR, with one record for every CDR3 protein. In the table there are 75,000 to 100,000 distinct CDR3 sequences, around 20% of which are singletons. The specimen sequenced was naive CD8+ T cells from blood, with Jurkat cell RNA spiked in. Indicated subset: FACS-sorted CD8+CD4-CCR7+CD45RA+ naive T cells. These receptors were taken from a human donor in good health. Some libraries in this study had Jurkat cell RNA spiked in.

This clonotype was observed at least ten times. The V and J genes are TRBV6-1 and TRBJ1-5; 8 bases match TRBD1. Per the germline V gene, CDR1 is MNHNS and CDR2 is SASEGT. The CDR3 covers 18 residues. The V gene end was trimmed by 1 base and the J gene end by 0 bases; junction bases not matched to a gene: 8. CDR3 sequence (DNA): TGTGCCAGCAGTGAAGGTTACGGGACAGGAATTAGCAATCAGCCCCAGCATTTT. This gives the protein CASSEGYGTGISNQPQHF.

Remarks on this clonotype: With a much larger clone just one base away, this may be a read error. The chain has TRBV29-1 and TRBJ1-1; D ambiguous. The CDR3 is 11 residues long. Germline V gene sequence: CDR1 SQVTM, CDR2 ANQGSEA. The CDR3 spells CSAEDRGEAFF. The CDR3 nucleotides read TGCAGCGCTGAAGATCGGGGTGAAGCTTTCTTT.

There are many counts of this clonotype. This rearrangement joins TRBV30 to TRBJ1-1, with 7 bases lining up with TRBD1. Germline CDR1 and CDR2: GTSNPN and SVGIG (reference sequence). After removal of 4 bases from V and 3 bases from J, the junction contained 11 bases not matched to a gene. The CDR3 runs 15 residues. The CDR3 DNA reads TGTGCCTGGACTCTAAGGGGCAGGGGGTACACTGAAGCTTTCTTT. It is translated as CAWTLRGRGYTEAFF. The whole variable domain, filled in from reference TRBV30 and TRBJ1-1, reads SQTIHQWPATLVQPVGSPLSLECTVEGTSNPNLYWYRQAAGRGLQLLFYSVGIGQISSEVPQNLSASRPQDRQFILSSKKLLLSDSGFYLCAWTLRGRGYTEAFFGQGTRLTVV.

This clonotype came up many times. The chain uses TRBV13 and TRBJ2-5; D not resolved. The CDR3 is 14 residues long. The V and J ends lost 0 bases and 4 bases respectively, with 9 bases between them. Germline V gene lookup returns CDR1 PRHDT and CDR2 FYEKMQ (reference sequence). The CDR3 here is CASSLGHSPETQYF. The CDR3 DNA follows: TGTGCCAGCAGCTTAGGCCACAGCCCAGAGACCCAGTACTTC.

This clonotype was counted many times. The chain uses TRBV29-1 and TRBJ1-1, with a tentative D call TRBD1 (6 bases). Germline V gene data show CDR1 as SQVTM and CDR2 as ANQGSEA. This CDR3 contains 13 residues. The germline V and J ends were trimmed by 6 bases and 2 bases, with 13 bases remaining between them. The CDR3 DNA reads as TGCAGCGTCGAGGGACAAGTTAACACTGAAGCTTTCTTT. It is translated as CSVEGQVNTEAFF.

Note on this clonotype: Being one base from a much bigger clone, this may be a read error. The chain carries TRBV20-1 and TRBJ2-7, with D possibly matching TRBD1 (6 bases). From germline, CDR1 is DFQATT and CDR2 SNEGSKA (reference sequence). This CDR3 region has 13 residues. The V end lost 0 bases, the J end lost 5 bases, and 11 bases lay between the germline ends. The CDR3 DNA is TGCAGTGCTAGAGAAGGGACATCCCACGAGCAGTACTTC. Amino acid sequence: CSAREGTSHEQYF.

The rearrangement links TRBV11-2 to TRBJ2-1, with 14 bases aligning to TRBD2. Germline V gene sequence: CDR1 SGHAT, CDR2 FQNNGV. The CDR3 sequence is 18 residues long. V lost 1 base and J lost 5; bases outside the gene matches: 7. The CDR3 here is CASSLAPGLAGGHNEQFF. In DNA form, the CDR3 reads TGTGCCAGCAGCTTAGCCCCCGGACTAGCGGGAGGCCACAATGAGCAGTTCTTC.

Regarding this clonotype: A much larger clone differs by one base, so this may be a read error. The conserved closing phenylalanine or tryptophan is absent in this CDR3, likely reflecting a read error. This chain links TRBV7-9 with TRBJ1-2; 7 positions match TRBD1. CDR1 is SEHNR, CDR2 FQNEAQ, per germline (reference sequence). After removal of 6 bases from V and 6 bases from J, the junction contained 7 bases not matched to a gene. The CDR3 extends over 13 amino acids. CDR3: CASSSDRVNGYTL. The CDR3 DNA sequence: TGTGCCAGCAGTTCCGACAGGGTAAATGGCTACACCCTC.

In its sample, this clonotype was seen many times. CDR3 in amino acids: CASSPSPGHEQYF. In nucleotides, the CDR3 is TGTGCCAGCAGCCCCTCCCCGGGCCACGAGCAGTACTTC. The gene calls are TRBV7-9 and TRBJ2-7; D is undetermined. The CDR3 runs to 13 residues. The germline CDR1 and CDR2 sequences are SEHNR and FQNEAQ (reference sequence). Trimming took off 5 bases at V and 5 bases at J, with 13 bases between the two ends.

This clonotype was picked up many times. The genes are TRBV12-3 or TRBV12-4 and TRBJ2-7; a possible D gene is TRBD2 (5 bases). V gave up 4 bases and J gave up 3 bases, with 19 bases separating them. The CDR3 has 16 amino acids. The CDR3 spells CASSSPPPAGDYEQYF. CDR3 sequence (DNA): TGTGCCAGCAGTTCCCCACCCCCTGCCGGGGACTACGAGCAGTACTTC.

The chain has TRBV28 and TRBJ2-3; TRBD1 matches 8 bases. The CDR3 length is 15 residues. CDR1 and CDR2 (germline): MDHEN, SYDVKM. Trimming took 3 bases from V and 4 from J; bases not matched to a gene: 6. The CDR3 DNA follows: TGTGCCAGCAGTTTTTTCCAGGGGGCGGCAGATACGCAGTATTTT. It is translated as CASSFFQGAADTQYF.

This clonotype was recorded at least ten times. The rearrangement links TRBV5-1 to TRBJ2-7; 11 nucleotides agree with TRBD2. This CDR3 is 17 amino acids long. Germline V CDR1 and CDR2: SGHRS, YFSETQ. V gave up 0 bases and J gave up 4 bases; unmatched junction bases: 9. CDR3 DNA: TGCGCCAGCAGCTTGGAAAATAGCGGGAGGGCCAGGTACGAGCAGTACTTC. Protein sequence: CASSLENSGRARYEQYF.

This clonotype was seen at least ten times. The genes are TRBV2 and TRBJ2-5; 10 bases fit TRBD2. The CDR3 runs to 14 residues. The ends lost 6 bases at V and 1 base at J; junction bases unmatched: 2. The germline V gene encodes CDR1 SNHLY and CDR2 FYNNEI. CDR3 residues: CASSLAGGQETQYF. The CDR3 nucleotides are TGTGCCAGCAGCTTAGCGGGGGGCCAAGAGACCCAGTACTTC.

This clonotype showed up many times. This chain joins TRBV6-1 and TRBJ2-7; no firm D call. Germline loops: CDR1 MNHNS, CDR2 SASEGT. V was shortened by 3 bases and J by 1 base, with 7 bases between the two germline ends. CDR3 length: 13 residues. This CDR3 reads CASSEGLSYEQYF. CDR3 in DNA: TGTGCCAGCAGTGAGGGTCTATCCTACGAGCAGTACTTC.

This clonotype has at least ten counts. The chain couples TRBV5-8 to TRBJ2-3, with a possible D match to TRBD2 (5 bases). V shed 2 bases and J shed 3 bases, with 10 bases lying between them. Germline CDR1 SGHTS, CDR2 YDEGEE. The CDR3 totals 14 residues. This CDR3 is CASSLSGITDTQYF. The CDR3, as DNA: TGTGCCAGCAGCTTATCGGGGATAACAGATACGCAGTATTTT.

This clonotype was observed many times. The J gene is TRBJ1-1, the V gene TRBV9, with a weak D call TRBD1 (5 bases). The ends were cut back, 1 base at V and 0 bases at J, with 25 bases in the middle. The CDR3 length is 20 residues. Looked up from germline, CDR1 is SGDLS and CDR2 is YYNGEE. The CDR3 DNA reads TGTGCCAGCAGCGTAAAGGCCGATAGGGGAGGGGAGGCGGTGAACACTGAAGCTTTCTTT. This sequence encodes CASSVKADRGGEAVNTEAFF. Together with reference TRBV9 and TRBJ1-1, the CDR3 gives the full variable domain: DSGVTQTPKHLITATGQRVTLRCSPRSGDLSVYWYQQSLDQGLQFLIQYYNGEERAKGNILERFSAQQFPDLHSELNLSSLELGDSALYFCASSVKADRGGEAVNTEAFFGQGTRLTVV.

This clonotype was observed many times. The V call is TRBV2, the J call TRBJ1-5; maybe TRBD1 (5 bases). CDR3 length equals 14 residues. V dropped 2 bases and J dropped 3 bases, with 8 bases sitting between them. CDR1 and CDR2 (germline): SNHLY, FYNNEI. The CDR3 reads CASSEPGFNQPQHF. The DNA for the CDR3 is TGTGCCAGCAGTGAACCAGGGTTCAATCAGCCCCAGCATTTT.

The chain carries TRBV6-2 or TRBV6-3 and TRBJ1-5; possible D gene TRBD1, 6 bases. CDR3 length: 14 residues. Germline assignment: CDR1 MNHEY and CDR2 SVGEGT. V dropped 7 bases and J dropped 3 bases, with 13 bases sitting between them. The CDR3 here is CASTMTGFNQPQHF. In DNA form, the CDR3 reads TGTGCCAGCACCATGACAGGCTTCAATCAGCCCCAGCATTTT.

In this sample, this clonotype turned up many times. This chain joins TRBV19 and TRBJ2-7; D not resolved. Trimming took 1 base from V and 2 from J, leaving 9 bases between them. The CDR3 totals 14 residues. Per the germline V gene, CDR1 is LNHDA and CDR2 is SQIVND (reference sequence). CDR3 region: CASSIGPGTYEQYF. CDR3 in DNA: TGTGCCAGTAGTATAGGTCCAGGAACCTACGAGCAGTACTTC.

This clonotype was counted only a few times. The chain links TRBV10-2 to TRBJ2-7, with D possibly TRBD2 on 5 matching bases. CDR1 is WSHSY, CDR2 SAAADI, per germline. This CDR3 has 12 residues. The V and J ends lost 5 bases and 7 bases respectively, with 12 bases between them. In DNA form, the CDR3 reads TGCGCCAGCAGTTTTGCGGGCTTGGAGCAGTACTTC. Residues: CASSFAGLEQYF.

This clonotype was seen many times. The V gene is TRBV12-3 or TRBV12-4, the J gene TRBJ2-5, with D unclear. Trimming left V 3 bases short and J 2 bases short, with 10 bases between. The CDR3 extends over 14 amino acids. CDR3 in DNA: TGTGCCAGCAGTTTTACAGAGAGACAAGAGACCCAGTACTTC. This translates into CASSFTERQETQYF.

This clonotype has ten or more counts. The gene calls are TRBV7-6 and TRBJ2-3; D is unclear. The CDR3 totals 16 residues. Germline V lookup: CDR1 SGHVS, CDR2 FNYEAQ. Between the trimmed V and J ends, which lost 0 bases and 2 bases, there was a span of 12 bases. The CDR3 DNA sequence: TGTGCCAGCAGCTTAGCGTATCTTCCGATCACAGATACGCAGTATTTT. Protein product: CASSLAYLPITDTQYF.

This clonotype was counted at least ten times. CDR3 sequence reads: CASSQDSGRLTEAFF. The CDR3 bases are TGCGCCAGCAGCCAAGATTCAGGCCGCCTCACTGAAGCTTTCTTT. J is TRBJ1-1 and V is TRBV4-3, with D unclear. Trimming cost V 0 bases and J 4 bases, with 12 bases left between them. The germline CDR1 and CDR2 sequences are LGHNA and YSLEER. This CDR3 has 15 residues.

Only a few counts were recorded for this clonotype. The CDR3 is CASSGGTGLSYEQYF. In DNA form, the CDR3 reads TGTGCCAGTAGTGGCGGGACAGGGCTATCCTACGAGCAGTACTTC. The chain has TRBV19 and TRBJ2-7; 9 bases map to TRBD1. Germline trimming cut 5 bases from V and 1 base from J; bases unmatched to any gene: 6. The CDR3 is made up of 15 amino acids. Germline CDR1 reads LNHDA; CDR2 reads SQIVND (reference sequence).

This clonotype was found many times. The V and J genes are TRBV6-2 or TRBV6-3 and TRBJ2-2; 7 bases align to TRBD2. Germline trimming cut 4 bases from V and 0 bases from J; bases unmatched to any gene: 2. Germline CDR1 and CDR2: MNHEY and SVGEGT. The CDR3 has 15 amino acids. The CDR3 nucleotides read TGTGCCAGCAGTTTACTAGCGTCGAACACCGGGGAGCTGTTTTTT. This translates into CASSLLASNTGELFF.

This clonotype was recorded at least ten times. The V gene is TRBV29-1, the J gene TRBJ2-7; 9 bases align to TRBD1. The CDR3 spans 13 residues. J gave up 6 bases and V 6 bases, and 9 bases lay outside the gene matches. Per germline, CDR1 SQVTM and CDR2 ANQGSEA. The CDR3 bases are TGCAGCGTCCTATTGACAGGGGGAATCGAGCAGTACTTC. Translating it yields CSVLLTGGIEQYF.

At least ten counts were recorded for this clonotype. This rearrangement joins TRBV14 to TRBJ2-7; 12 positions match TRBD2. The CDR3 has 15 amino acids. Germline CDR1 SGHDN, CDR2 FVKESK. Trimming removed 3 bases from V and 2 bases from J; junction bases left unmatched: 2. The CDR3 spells CASSHTSGGTYEQYF. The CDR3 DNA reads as TGTGCCAGCAGCCATACTAGCGGGGGGACCTACGAGCAGTACTTC.

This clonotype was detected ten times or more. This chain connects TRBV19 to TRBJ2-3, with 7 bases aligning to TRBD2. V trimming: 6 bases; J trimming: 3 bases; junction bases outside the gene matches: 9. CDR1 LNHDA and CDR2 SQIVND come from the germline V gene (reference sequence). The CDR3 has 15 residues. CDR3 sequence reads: CASRFWASGTDTQYF. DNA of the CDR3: TGTGCCAGTAGGTTTTGGGCTAGCGGTACAGATACGCAGTATTTT.